Below, 20 T cell receptor beta chains from the same sample are listed, as sequenced in a study of T cells in Graves' hyperthyroidism and ophthalmopathy. TCR beta CDR3 region amplification was performed from RNA transcripts. TCR CDR3 regions were first amplified by RT-PCR with HTBI primers. TCRdb used MiXCR to reprocess the multiplex PCR reads, holding one entry per CDR3 protein. The table records hundreds of thousands of distinct CDR3 sequences, over 35% of them present only once. The sequencing sample was made of blood. Receptors were obtained from a man aged 18 to 29 with Graves' hyperthyroidism.

V usage is TRBV29-1 and J usage is TRBJ1-1; no clear D gene. Germline V CDR1 and CDR2: SQVTM, ANQGSEA. The length of the CDR3 is 11 residues. CDR3 nucleotides: TGCAACTTCGGTTTAAGTACTGAAGCTTTCTTT. Encoded protein: CNFGLSTEAFF.

This clonotype was picked up many times. This chain uses TRBV20-1 with TRBJ2-5; 14 positions match TRBD2. This CDR3 has 14 residues. With 7 bases clipped from V and 5 bases from J, the junction kept 6 bases outside the gene matches. Looked up from germline, CDR1 is DFQATT and CDR2 is SNEGSKA (reference sequence). DNA for the CDR3: TGCAGTGGACTAGCGGGGGGGCACAGGGAGACCCAGTACTTC. It yields the protein CSGLAGGHRETQYF.

J is TRBJ1-1 and V is TRBV6-5; 8 nucleotides match TRBD1. From germline, CDR1 is MNHEY and CDR2 SVGAGI. The ends lost 5 bases at V and 12 bases at J; junction bases unmatched: 8. The CDR3 is 12 residues long. The CDR3 nucleotides are TGTGCCAGCAGTCAAGGGACAGGACGATCTTTCTTT. Translation: CASSQGTGRSFF.

This clonotype was detected many times. The genes are TRBV7-8 and TRBJ2-7; D gene ambiguous. The CDR3 covers 11 residues. Germline V gene sequence: CDR1 SGHVS, CDR2 FQNEAQ. The V end lost 0 bases, the J end lost 6 bases, and 3 bases lay between the germline ends. The CDR3 DNA reads as TGTGCCAGCAGCTTAGCGACCGAGCAGTACTTC. Protein product: CASSLATEQYF.

The chain has TRBV5-6 and TRBJ1-6, with D unclear. From germline, CDR1 is SGHDT and CDR2 YYEEEE. The CDR3 covers 14 residues. Trimming shortened V by 1 base and J by 5 bases, and 7 bases separated the two germline ends. The CDR3 here is CASSLTRNNSPLHF. As DNA, the CDR3 is TGTGCCAGCAGCTTGACACGGAATAATTCACCCCTCCACTTT.

The V gene is TRBV4-1, the J gene TRBJ1-1; 7 nucleotides agree with TRBD1. The CDR3 runs 14 residues. V lost 3 bases to trimming and J lost 5 bases; unmatched junction nucleotides: 6. Per germline, CDR1 MGHRA and CDR2 YSYEKL. This CDR3 is CASSQTTGRTEAFF. CDR3 in DNA: TGCGCCAGCAGCCAGACGACAGGGAGGACTGAAGCTTTCTTT.

Concerning this clonotype itself: It may be a read error: a sequence one base away is much more abundant. The rearrangement uses TRBV14 and TRBJ2-7, with TRBD2 identical over 11 bases. The CDR3 is 15 amino acids. CDR1 and CDR2 (germline): SGHDN, FVKESK. This chain's CDR3 is CAGSQGLAGPYEQYF. CDR3 DNA sequence: TGTGCCGGCAGCCAAGGACTAGCGGGCCCCTACGAGCAGTACTTC.

Details on this clonotype: With a much larger clone just one base away, this may be a read error. The CDR3 sequence is CASMEGGQGIEAFF. CDR3 DNA sequence: TGCGCCAGCATGGAGGGGGGACAGGGTATTGAAGCTTTCTTT. The V call is TRBV10-2, the J call TRBJ1-1, with 9 positions matching TRBD1. This CDR3 is built from 14 residues. The germline V gene has CDR1 WSHSY and CDR2 SAAADI. The V and J ends lost 7 bases and 7 bases, in that order; junction bases with no gene match: 10.

This clonotype was detected ten times or more. The rearrangement uses TRBV25-1 and TRBJ2-5; D might be TRBD2 (6 bases). The germline V gene encodes CDR1 MGHDK and CDR2 SYGVNS. The CDR3 consists of 14 residues. Trimming left V 4 bases short and J 2 bases short, with 11 bases between. The CDR3 DNA sequence: TGTGCCAGCAGTGTCACTAGCCAGCAAGAGACCCAGTACTTC. Amino acids: CASSVTSQQETQYF. Filled out from reference TRBV25-1 and TRBJ2-5, the complete variable domain reads EADIYQTPRYLVIGTGKKITLECSQTMGHDKMYWYQQDPGMELHLIHYSYGVNSTEKGDLSSESTVSRIRTEHFPLTLESARPSHTSQYLCASSVTSQQETQYFGPGTRLLVL.

The chain couples TRBV7-9 to TRBJ2-7; D tentatively reads TRBD1 or TRBD2 (5 bases each). Trimming pared 4 bases from V and 5 bases from J, leaving 15 bases between. Germline CDR1 SEHNR, CDR2 FQNEAQ (reference sequence). This CDR3 contains 14 residues. The CDR3 protein is CASSSWGPSDEQYF. The CDR3 DNA sequence: TGTGCCAGCAGCTCGTGGGGACCGAGCGACGAGCAGTACTTC.

The V and J genes are TRBV19 and TRBJ2-2; TRBD2 matches at 10 bases. Looked up from germline, CDR1 is LNHDA and CDR2 is SQIVND (reference sequence). V shed 3 bases, J shed 7 bases, and the junction held 5 bases outside the gene matches. The CDR3 consists of 15 residues. This CDR3 reads CASSILTSGFGELFF. The CDR3 nucleotides are TGTGCCAGTAGTATTTTGACTAGCGGGTTCGGGGAGCTGTTTTTT.

The chain combines TRBV20-1 with TRBJ2-2, with TRBD2 matching 8 bases. Trimming removed 5 bases from V and 9 bases from J; junction bases left unmatched: 11. This CDR3 is built from 14 residues. Per germline, CDR1 DFQATT and CDR2 SNEGSKA (reference sequence). The CDR3 is CSARSGELGRELFF. The CDR3 bases are TGCAGTGCTCGTAGCGGGGAGCTTGGCAGGGAGCTGTTTTTT.

This clonotype was counted only a few times. The chain uses TRBV5-4 and TRBJ2-7, with TRBD1 identical over 7 bases. There are 13 residues in the CDR3. Germline loops: CDR1 SGHNT, CDR2 YYREEE (reference sequence). J gave up 6 bases and V 4 bases, and 7 bases lay outside the gene matches. The CDR3 nucleotides are TGTGCCAGCAGCCGGGACAGCCTCCGCGAGCAGTACTTC. Translation: CASSRDSLREQYF.

This clonotype has ten or more counts. The V gene is TRBV2, the J gene TRBJ1-4; D is unclear. This CDR3 is built from 12 residues. Between the trimmed V and J ends, which lost 6 bases and 4 bases, there was a span of 6 bases. Germline V CDR1 and CDR2: SNHLY, FYNNEI. CDR3 nucleotide sequence: TGTGCCAGCAGGGGTTTTAATGAAAAACTGTTTTTT. It encodes CASRGFNEKLFF.

The gene calls are TRBV25-1 and TRBJ1-2, with D tentatively TRBD1 (5 bases). Between the trimmed V and J ends, which lost 4 bases and 4 bases, there was a span of 16 bases. The CDR3 contains 15 residues. Germline lookup yields CDR1 MGHDK and CDR2 SYGVNS. The CDR3 reads CASSARGETAYGYTF. CDR3 DNA: TGTGCCAGCAGTGCCCGCGGGGAGACAGCCTATGGCTACACCTTC.

This clonotype has at least ten counts. V gene TRBV15 combines with J gene TRBJ1-4, with TRBD1 matching 8 bases. CDR3 length equals 14 residues. Germline lookup yields CDR1 LNHNV and CDR2 YYDKDF (reference sequence). V lost 3 bases and J lost 8; bases outside the gene matches: 5. Written as DNA, the CDR3 is TGTGCCACCAGCAGTGGACAGGGCTACGAAAAACTGTTTTTT. Translating gives CATSSGQGYEKLFF.

The V and J genes are TRBV5-1 and TRBJ1-2; unclear D gene. This CDR3 contains 14 residues. Trimming cost V 6 bases and J 4 bases, with 16 bases left between them. Germline V CDR1 and CDR2: SGHRS, YFSETQ. For the CDR3, the DNA is TGCGCCAGCAAAAGGGATCAAATATCCTATGGCTACACCTTC. Translating gives CASKRDQISYGYTF. Combining the CDR3 with reference TRBV5-1 and TRBJ1-2 gives the whole variable domain KAGVTQTPRYLIKTRGQQVTLSCSPISGHRSVSWYQQTPGQGLQFLFEYFSETQRNKGNFPGRFSGRQFSNSRSEMNVSTLELGDSALYLCASKRDQISYGYTFGSGTRLTVV.

This chain connects TRBV7-3 to TRBJ2-5; 12 bases map to TRBD2. CDR1 SGHTA and CDR2 FQGTGA come from the germline V gene. The ends lost 4 bases at V and 5 bases at J; junction bases unmatched: 5. This CDR3 spans 15 amino acids. The CDR3 reads CASSSRTSGEETQYF. In nucleotides, the CDR3 is TGTGCCAGCAGCTCCCGGACTAGCGGGGAGGAGACCCAGTACTTC.

This clonotype was detected ten times or more. The V gene is TRBV7-9, the J gene TRBJ2-7; TRBD2 aligns across 14 bases. Germline V gives CDR1 SEHNR, CDR2 FQNEAQ (reference sequence). The CDR3 length is 14 residues. J was trimmed by 6 bases and V by 3 bases; bases with no gene match: 1. In DNA, the CDR3 is TGTGCCAGCAGCTTGACTAGCGGGAGGGGCGAGCAGTACTTC. It is translated as CASSLTSGRGEQYF.

The chain carries TRBV6-1 and TRBJ1-2, with a possible D match to TRBD1 (5 bases). Germline-derived CDR1 and CDR2 are MNHNS and SASEGT. V lost 3 bases and J 4 bases, leaving 21 bases between the germline ends. This CDR3 has 17 residues. The CDR3 is CASSDREGATAFYGYTF. The CDR3 DNA follows: TGTGCCAGCAGTGACAGGGAAGGGGCCACGGCATTCTATGGCTACACCTTC.